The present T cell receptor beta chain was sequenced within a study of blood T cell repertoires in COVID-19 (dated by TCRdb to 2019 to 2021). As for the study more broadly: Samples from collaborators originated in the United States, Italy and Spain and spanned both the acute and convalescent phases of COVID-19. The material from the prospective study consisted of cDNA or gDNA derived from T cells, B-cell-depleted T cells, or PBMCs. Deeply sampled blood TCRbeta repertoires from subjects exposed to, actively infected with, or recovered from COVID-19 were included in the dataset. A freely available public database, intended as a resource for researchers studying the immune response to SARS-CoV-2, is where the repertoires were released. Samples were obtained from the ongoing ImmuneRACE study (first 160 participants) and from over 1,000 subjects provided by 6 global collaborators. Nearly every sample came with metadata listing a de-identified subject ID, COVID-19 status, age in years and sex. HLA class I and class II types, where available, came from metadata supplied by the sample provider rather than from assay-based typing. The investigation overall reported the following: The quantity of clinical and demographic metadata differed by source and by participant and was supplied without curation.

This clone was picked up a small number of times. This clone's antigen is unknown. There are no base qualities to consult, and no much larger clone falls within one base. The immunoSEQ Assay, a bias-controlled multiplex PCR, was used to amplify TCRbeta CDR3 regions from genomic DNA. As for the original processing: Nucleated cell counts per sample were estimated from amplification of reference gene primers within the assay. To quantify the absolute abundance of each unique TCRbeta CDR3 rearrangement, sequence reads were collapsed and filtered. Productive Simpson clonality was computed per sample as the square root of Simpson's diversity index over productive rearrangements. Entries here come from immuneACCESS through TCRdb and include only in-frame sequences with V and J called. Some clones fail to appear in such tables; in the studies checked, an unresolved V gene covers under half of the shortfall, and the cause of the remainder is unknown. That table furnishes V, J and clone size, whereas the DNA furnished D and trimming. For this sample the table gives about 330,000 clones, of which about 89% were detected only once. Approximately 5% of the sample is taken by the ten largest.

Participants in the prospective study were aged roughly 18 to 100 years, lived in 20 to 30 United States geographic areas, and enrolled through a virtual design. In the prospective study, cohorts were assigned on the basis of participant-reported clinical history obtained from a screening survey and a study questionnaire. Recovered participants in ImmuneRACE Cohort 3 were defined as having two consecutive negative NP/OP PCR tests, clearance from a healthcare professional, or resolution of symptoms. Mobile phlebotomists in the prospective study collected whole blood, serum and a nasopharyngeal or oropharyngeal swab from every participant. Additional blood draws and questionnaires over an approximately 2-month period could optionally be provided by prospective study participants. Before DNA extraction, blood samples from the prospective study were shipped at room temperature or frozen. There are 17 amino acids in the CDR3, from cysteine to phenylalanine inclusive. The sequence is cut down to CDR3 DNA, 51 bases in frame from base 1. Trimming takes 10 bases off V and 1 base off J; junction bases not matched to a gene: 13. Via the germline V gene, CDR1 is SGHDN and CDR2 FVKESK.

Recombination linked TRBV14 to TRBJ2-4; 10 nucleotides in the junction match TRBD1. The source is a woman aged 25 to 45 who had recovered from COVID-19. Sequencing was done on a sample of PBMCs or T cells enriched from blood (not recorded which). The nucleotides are TGTGCCACCCCGGACAGGGGGATTTTGGTGGCCAAAAACATTCAGTACTTC. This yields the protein CATPDRGILVAKNIQYF.